The source of this TCR beta chain is a study of T-cell reconstitution after alpha-beta-depleted transplantation in children. The authors prepared the TCRbeta library with unique molecular identifiers. One entry per CDR3 protein results from TCRdb running MiXCR on the PCR reads. The sample has about 170,000 distinct CDR3 sequences, around 10% seen once; the top ten hold less than 15%. V gave up 6 bases and J gave up 2 bases; unmatched junction bases: 6. Germline lookup yields CDR1 MDHEN and CDR2 SYDVKM. This CDR3 has 14 amino acids. In this sample, this clonotype turned up many times. What it binds is not known. Study findings and constraints: Reported findings indicate that, about two months after transplant, alpha-beta T cells came from several hundred expanded clones, which were derived from non-depleted graft cells. There were some patients whose high TCRbeta diversity at day 60 came from surviving recipient T cells and thymic progenitors.

The sequences come from PBMCs, collected before TCRalphabeta/CD19-depleted stem cell transplant. The chain is built from TRBV28 and TRBJ2-5; 7 positions agree with TRBD1. This receptor was identified in a boy between 2 and 15 years old with acute myeloid leukemia, due to receive a stem cell transplant. CDR3 nucleotides: TGTGCCAGCAGCCCTCGGGACAGTCAAGAGACCCAGTACTTC. Translated: CASSPRDSQETQYF.